The rows below give T cell receptor beta chains drawn from one sample of a study of blood T cell repertoires in COVID-19. Here immunoSEQ multiplex PCR was the method, and the copy in TCRdb shows in-frame clones only, minus some. The sample has about 400,000 clones, roughly 86% seen once. Sequences were obtained from PBMCs or T cells enriched from blood (not recorded which). These receptors were obtained from a woman in her 30s who had recovered from COVID-19. Each CDR3 is given with its conserved first and last residue. Fields, in order: clone size, D gene, V gene, J gene, CDR3 DNA, CDR3 protein. The D gene is left open where the match is weak. Expanded clones are given a class, and other clones once, few, many or no size at all.

clone_size: few; d_call: TRBD2; v_call: TRBV7-2; j_call: TRBJ2-1; cdr3_nt: TGTGCCAGCAGCTTAGAGGTGGGGAGGGCGTACAATGAGCAGTTCTTC; cdr3_aa: CASSLEVGRAYNEQFF
clone_size: .; d_call: .; v_call: TRBV29-1; j_call: TRBJ1-1; cdr3_nt: TGCAGCGTTGCCTGGGGACAGAACACTGAAGCTTTCTTT; cdr3_aa: CSVAWGQNTEAFF
clone_size: .; d_call: .; v_call: TRBV6-6; j_call: TRBJ1-3; cdr3_nt: TGTGCCAGCAACCATAACCCAGGACTGGGAAACACCATATATTTT; cdr3_aa: CASNHNPGLGNTIYF
clone_size: .; d_call: TRBD1; v_call: TRBV6-5; j_call: TRBJ2-7; cdr3_nt: TGTGCCAGCAGCCTCGGACAGGGTCACGAGCAGTACTTC; cdr3_aa: CASSLGQGHEQYF
clone_size: .; d_call: .; v_call: TRBV9; j_call: TRBJ1-1; cdr3_nt: TGTGCCAGCAGCGTAGGGTCAGGGTACACTGAAGCTTTCTTT; cdr3_aa: CASSVGSGYTEAFF
clone_size: .; d_call: TRBD2; v_call: TRBV6-5; j_call: TRBJ2-1; cdr3_nt: TGTGCCAGCAGCTCGAGGACTAGTTACAATGAGCAGTTCTTC; cdr3_aa: CASSSRTSYNEQFF
clone_size: .; d_call: .; v_call: TRBV10-3; j_call: TRBJ1-3; cdr3_nt: TGTGCCATCAGTGCAGGACAGAGCTCTGGAAACACCATATATTTT; cdr3_aa: CAISAGQSSGNTIYF
clone_size: .; d_call: .; v_call: TRBV14; j_call: TRBJ1-1; cdr3_nt: TGTGCCAGCAGCGTCAAGCTGAACACTGAAGCTTTCTTT; cdr3_aa: CASSVKLNTEAFF
clone_size: .; d_call: TRBD1; v_call: TRBV4-1; j_call: TRBJ1-2; cdr3_nt: TGCGCCAGCAGCCAACCCCGACAGGGGGCGCTGGGCTACACCTTC; cdr3_aa: CASSQPRQGALGYTF
clone_size: .; d_call: TRBD1; v_call: TRBV9; j_call: TRBJ2-7; cdr3_nt: TGTGCCAGCAGCGAAGGGGGCGACGAGCAGTACTTC; cdr3_aa: CASSEGGDEQYF
clone_size: .; d_call: .; v_call: TRBV4-1; j_call: TRBJ1-4; cdr3_nt: TGCGCCAGCAGCCAAATAAGGGGTTTAGGTGAAAAACTGTTTTTT; cdr3_aa: CASSQIRGLGEKLFF
clone_size: .; d_call: .; v_call: TRBV28; j_call: TRBJ2-5; cdr3_nt: TGTGCCAGCGGCGGGACTTATAAAGAGACCCAGTACTTC; cdr3_aa: CASGGTYKETQYF
clone_size: .; d_call: .; v_call: TRBV5-4; j_call: TRBJ2-6; cdr3_nt: TGTGCCAGCAGCTTTGGGGGGGCTTTCGCTGGGGCCAACGTCCTGACTTTC; cdr3_aa: CASSFGGAFAGANVLTF
clone_size: .; d_call: .; v_call: TRBV4-1; j_call: TRBJ2-7; cdr3_nt: TGCGCCAGCAGCCAAGAAGGCAGGGACGAGCAGTACTTC; cdr3_aa: CASSQEGRDEQYF
clone_size: .; d_call: .; v_call: TRBV14; j_call: TRBJ2-2; cdr3_nt: TGTGCCAGCAGCCCAATTCCCAGGACAAATTTAGATCTTCTCGGGGAGCTGTTTTTT; cdr3_aa: CASSPIPRTNLDLLGELFF
clone_size: .; d_call: .; v_call: TRBV3-1/TRBV3-2; j_call: TRBJ1-1; cdr3_nt: TGTGCCAGCAGCCTAAACGGGATGAACACTGAAGCTTTCTTT; cdr3_aa: CASSLNGMNTEAFF
clone_size: .; d_call: .; v_call: TRBV7-2; j_call: TRBJ1-2; cdr3_nt: TGTGCCAGCAGCGCCGCAGCTAACTATGGCTACACCTTC; cdr3_aa: CASSAAANYGYTF
clone_size: .; d_call: .; v_call: TRBV5-1; j_call: TRBJ2-7; cdr3_nt: TGCGCCAGCAGCTTGCACCAAGGGCAGGTAGCGTCCTACGAGCAGTACTTC; cdr3_aa: CASSLHQGQVASYEQYF
clone_size: once; d_call: TRBD2; v_call: TRBV19; j_call: TRBJ2-2; cdr3_nt: TGTGCCAGTAGTATAGCGGGGACTAGGATTACCGGGGAGCTGTTTTTT; cdr3_aa: CASSIAGTRITGELFF
clone_size: .; d_call: .; v_call: TRBV6-2/TRBV6-3; j_call: TRBJ1-1; cdr3_nt: TGTGCCAGCAGTTACGGAGCGGATGAAGCTTTCTTT; cdr3_aa: CASSYGADEAFF
clone_size: .; d_call: TRBD1; v_call: TRBV5-4; j_call: TRBJ1-1; cdr3_nt: TGTGCCAGCAGCTCGACCGGACAGGGGGCCACTGAAGCTTTCTTT; cdr3_aa: CASSSTGQGATEAFF
clone_size: .; d_call: .; v_call: TRBV7-2; j_call: TRBJ2-2; cdr3_nt: TGTGCCAGCAGCTTCCGATTTCGCGCCGCGAACACCGGGGAGCTGTTTTTT; cdr3_aa: CASSFRFRAANTGELFF
clone_size: .; d_call: .; v_call: TRBV11-2; j_call: TRBJ1-1; cdr3_nt: TGTGCCAGCAGCTTAACGCTCCAGACTGAAGCTTTCTTT; cdr3_aa: CASSLTLQTEAFF
clone_size: .; d_call: TRBD2; v_call: TRBV28; j_call: TRBJ2-7; cdr3_nt: TGTGCCAGCAGTCCGCGACTAGCGGGAGTTATCTACGAGCAGTACTTC; cdr3_aa: CASSPRLAGVIYEQYF
clone_size: .; d_call: .; v_call: TRBV9; j_call: TRBJ1-1; cdr3_nt: TGTGCCAGCAGCGTAGAAGGCGGGAACACTGAAGCTTTCTTT; cdr3_aa: CASSVEGGNTEAFF
clone_size: .; d_call: .; v_call: TRBV15; j_call: TRBJ1-5; cdr3_nt: TGTGCCACCAGCAGAGATAGTGATAGCAATCAGCCCCAGCATTTT; cdr3_aa: CATSRDSDSNQPQHF
clone_size: .; d_call: .; v_call: TRBV9; j_call: TRBJ2-1; cdr3_nt: TGTGCCAGCAGCGGACAGTCACGGGAGCAGTTCTTC; cdr3_aa: CASSGQSREQFF
clone_size: .; d_call: TRBD1; v_call: TRBV4-3; j_call: TRBJ1-2; cdr3_nt: TGCGCCAGCAGCCGGGGGACAGGGCCCTATGGCTACACCTTC; cdr3_aa: CASSRGTGPYGYTF
clone_size: once; d_call: .; v_call: TRBV24-1; j_call: TRBJ1-5; cdr3_nt: TGTGCCACCAGTGACCCCGACAGCGGCAATCAGCCCCAGCATTTT; cdr3_aa: CATSDPDSGNQPQHF
clone_size: .; d_call: .; v_call: TRBV18; j_call: TRBJ1-5; cdr3_nt: TGTGCCAGCTCACTATACCGCAGGGGTAGCAATCAGCCCCAGCATTTT; cdr3_aa: CASSLYRRGSNQPQHF
clone_size: .; d_call: .; v_call: TRBV5-5; j_call: TRBJ1-1; cdr3_nt: TGTGCCAGCAGCGCAGGGTCCCAGAACACTGAAGCTTTCTTT; cdr3_aa: CASSAGSQNTEAFF
clone_size: .; d_call: TRBD2; v_call: TRBV7-3; j_call: TRBJ2-3; cdr3_nt: TGTGCCAGCCGTACCGGGGGGGGCGCGGATACGCAGTATTTT; cdr3_aa: CASRTGGGADTQYF
clone_size: .; d_call: TRBD1; v_call: TRBV6-5; j_call: TRBJ1-2; cdr3_nt: TGTGCCAGCAAGGGGGCAAACTATGGCTACACCTTC; cdr3_aa: CASKGANYGYTF
clone_size: .; d_call: .; v_call: TRBV30; j_call: TRBJ1-5; cdr3_nt: TGTGCCTGGAGGGTCGCCGCGGGCAATCAGCCCCAGCATTTT; cdr3_aa: CAWRVAAGNQPQHF
clone_size: .; d_call: .; v_call: TRBV4-3; j_call: TRBJ1-3; cdr3_nt: TGCGCCAGCAGCCCCAGGTTACGTGGAAACACCATATATTTT; cdr3_aa: CASSPRLRGNTIYF
clone_size: .; d_call: TRBD2; v_call: TRBV19; j_call: TRBJ2-2; cdr3_nt: TGTGCCAGTATGGGGTTGCGGGGGAGCACCGGGGAGCTGTTTTTT; cdr3_aa: CASMGLRGSTGELFF
clone_size: .; d_call: TRBD2; v_call: TRBV18; j_call: TRBJ2-1; cdr3_nt: TGTGCCAGCTCCCCTGCTAGCGGGAGAGGGTACAATGAGCAGTTCTTC; cdr3_aa: CASSPASGRGYNEQFF
clone_size: once; d_call: .; v_call: TRBV19; j_call: TRBJ1-6; cdr3_nt: TGTGCCAGTAGTATACGGGATACAAGGCGTCTCTCACCCCTCCACTTT; cdr3_aa: CASSIRDTRRLSPLHF
clone_size: .; d_call: TRBD1; v_call: TRBV6-1; j_call: TRBJ1-2; cdr3_nt: TGTGCCAGCAGTGAAACAGGGGCCTATGGCTACACCTTC; cdr3_aa: CASSETGAYGYTF
clone_size: once; d_call: .; v_call: TRBV29-1; j_call: TRBJ1-4; cdr3_nt: TGCAGCGTTGAAAGAGCAGGGTTAAGGGGAAAACTGTTTTTT; cdr3_aa: CSVERAGLRGKLFF
clone_size: .; d_call: .; v_call: TRBV7-3; j_call: TRBJ2-5; cdr3_nt: TGTGCCAGCAGCCCTGGGACGGACTATTACCAAGAGACCCAGTACTTC; cdr3_aa: CASSPGTDYYQETQYF
clone_size: .; d_call: .; v_call: TRBV28; j_call: TRBJ2-7; cdr3_nt: TGTGCCAGCTCCCGGTACGAGCAGTACTTC; cdr3_aa: CASSRYEQYF
clone_size: .; d_call: .; v_call: TRBV19; j_call: TRBJ2-1; cdr3_nt: TGTGCCAGTAGTATGTCTTACAATGAGCAGTTCTTC; cdr3_aa: CASSMSYNEQFF
clone_size: .; d_call: TRBD2; v_call: TRBV5-1; j_call: TRBJ2-1; cdr3_nt: TGCGCCAGCAGCTTGTCTAGCGGGGGATATTACAATGAGCAGTTCTTC; cdr3_aa: CASSLSSGGYYNEQFF
clone_size: .; d_call: .; v_call: TRBV5-6; j_call: TRBJ2-2; cdr3_nt: TGTGCCAGCAGCACTGAACCACAAGGGGTGTTCACCGGGGAGCTGTTTTTT; cdr3_aa: CASSTEPQGVFTGELFF
clone_size: .; d_call: .; v_call: TRBV7-8; j_call: TRBJ1-1; cdr3_nt: TGTGCCAGCAGCTTAGCGGCAGGGCGATTAAACACTGAAGCTTTCTTT; cdr3_aa: CASSLAAGRLNTEAFF
clone_size: .; d_call: .; v_call: TRBV6-5; j_call: TRBJ1-5; cdr3_nt: TGTGCCAGCAGCGGGGGAGGGGCGCGTCAGCCCCAGCATTTT; cdr3_aa: CASSGGGARQPQHF
clone_size: .; d_call: .; v_call: TRBV5-8; j_call: TRBJ2-1; cdr3_nt: TGTGCCAGCAGCTTGCCACAGGTCCTACCTTACAATGAGCAGTTCTTC; cdr3_aa: CASSLPQVLPYNEQFF
clone_size: .; d_call: TRBD1; v_call: TRBV4-2; j_call: TRBJ1-4; cdr3_nt: TGTGCCAGCAGCCCCAGCCAGGGGGCGGCTAATGAAAAACTGTTTTTT; cdr3_aa: CASSPSQGAANEKLFF
clone_size: .; d_call: TRBD2; v_call: TRBV3-1/TRBV3-2; j_call: TRBJ2-3; cdr3_nt: TGTGCCAGCAGCTCCCAAGCGGGGGGTGCAGATACGCAGTATTTT; cdr3_aa: CASSSQAGGADTQYF
clone_size: .; d_call: .; v_call: TRBV9; j_call: TRBJ2-7; cdr3_nt: TGTGCCAGCAGCGTAGGGGTAGCATCCTACGAGCAGTACTTC; cdr3_aa: CASSVGVASYEQYF
clone_size: .; d_call: .; v_call: TRBV14; j_call: TRBJ2-1; cdr3_nt: TGTGCCAGCAGAGGGAGGACAGGCCACTACAATGAGCAGTTCTTC; cdr3_aa: CASRGRTGHYNEQFF
clone_size: few; d_call: TRBD2; v_call: TRBV9; j_call: TRBJ2-2; cdr3_nt: TGTGCCAGCAGCTTAAGGACTAGCCCCGGGGAGCTGTTTTTT; cdr3_aa: CASSLRTSPGELFF
clone_size: .; d_call: .; v_call: TRBV27; j_call: TRBJ1-1; cdr3_nt: TGTGCCAGCAGTTTATGGGGGCCGGGGACTGAAGCTTTCTTT; cdr3_aa: CASSLWGPGTEAFF
clone_size: .; d_call: TRBD1; v_call: TRBV19; j_call: TRBJ1-1; cdr3_nt: TGTGCCAGTAGCCTTACAGGGGGGGTTCTCGCTGAAGCTTTCTTT; cdr3_aa: CASSLTGGVLAEAFF